These 14 T cell receptor beta chains came from one sample sequenced in a study of tissue T cells after allogeneic stem cell transplantation. Assay: immunoSEQ multiplex PCR; the TCRdb copy retains only in-frame clones and omits some. The sample lists 12,000 or so clones, approximately 70% seen once, with 13% to 15% in the top ten. Here the sequenced sample was tissue from the right colon, taken at autopsy. The receptors shown here come from a woman aged 18 to 55 with breast cancer.

The chain is built from TRBV5-8 and TRBJ2-7, with D tentatively TRBD2 (6 bases). The CDR3 is made up of 15 amino acids. The germline V gene encodes CDR1 SGHTS and CDR2 YDEGEE. V lost 5 bases and J 0 bases, leaving 15 bases between the germline ends. The CDR3 nucleotides are TGTGCCAGCAGGCTAGGCGGGGCAAGCTCCTACGAGCAGTACTTC. Translating it yields CASRLGGASSYEQYF.

The rearrangement joins TRBV27 to TRBJ1-2, with 10 bases aligning to TRBD1. The germline V gene has CDR1 MNHEY and CDR2 SMNVEV (reference sequence). V lost 3 bases, J lost 7 bases, and 8 bases stayed unmatched. The CDR3 runs to 15 residues. CDR3 region: CASSFPGQGKSGYTF. In nucleotides, the CDR3 is TGTGCCAGCAGTTTCCCGGGACAGGGGAAGAGTGGCTACACCTTC.

The chain uses TRBV7-9 and TRBJ2-7; D gene uncertain. The V and J ends lost 4 bases and 7 bases respectively, with 17 bases between them. The germline V gene has CDR1 SEHNR and CDR2 FQNEAQ (reference sequence). The CDR3 length is 14 residues. CDR3 sequence reads: CASSSPTHPTEQYF. In DNA form, the CDR3 reads TGTGCCAGCAGCTCACCGACACATCCTACGGAGCAGTACTTC.

In the case of this clone: The sample holds other DNA sequences that translate to the same CDR3. This chain links TRBV5-5 with TRBJ1-6; D is unresolved. The CDR3 extends over 15 amino acids. V dropped 0 bases and J dropped 4 bases, with 8 bases sitting between them. Germline CDR1 SGHKS, CDR2 YYEKEE (reference sequence). CDR3 sequence reads: CASSLAGRYNSPLHF. The DNA for the CDR3 is TGTGCCAGCAGCTTGGCAGGACGGTATAATTCACCCCTCCACTTT.

This clone was observed a few times. The chain joins TRBV7-2 to TRBJ1-2; D is unclear. CDR1 is SGHTA, CDR2 FQGNSA, per germline. The CDR3 extends over 13 amino acids. V was clipped by 5 bases and J by 1 base, with 8 bases between them. This CDR3 reads CASSPRINYGYTF. The CDR3 region has the DNA TGTGCCAGCAGCCCCCGGATTAACTATGGCTACACCTTC.

V is TRBV30 and J is TRBJ2-3; no clear D gene. The CDR3 is 12 residues long. Germline CDR1 and CDR2: GTSNPN and SVGIG (reference sequence). Trimming removed 5 bases from V and 4 bases from J, with 10 bases in between. CDR3 bases: TGTGCCTGGGCCCAAAGTGCAGATACGCAGTATTTT. It translates to CAWAQSADTQYF.

The gene calls are TRBV7-2 and TRBJ2-1, with D possibly called TRBD1 or TRBD2 (6 bases each). The V end was cut by 5 bases, the J end by 5 bases, with 16 bases between. The CDR3 is made up of 15 amino acids. Germline CDR1 and CDR2: SGHTA and FQGNSA. In nucleotides, the CDR3 is TGTGCCAGCAGCCATCGGGTGGGGGGCGACAATGAGCAGTTCTTC. Translating gives CASSHRVGGDNEQFF.

The V gene is TRBV7-2, the J gene TRBJ1-3, with a possible D match to TRBD1 (5 bases). V gave up 4 bases and J gave up 4 bases, with 8 bases separating them. The CDR3 loop spans 13 amino acids. In germline, CDR1 is SGHTA, CDR2 FQGNSA. CDR3: CASSSGRGNTIYF. The CDR3, as DNA: TGTGCCAGCAGCTCGGGACGGGGAAACACCATATATTTT.

The rearrangement links TRBV29-1 to TRBJ1-1; weak D call: TRBD1 (5 bases). Trimming left V 4 bases short and J 8 bases short, with 14 bases between. There are 12 residues in the CDR3. In germline, CDR1 is SQVTM, CDR2 ANQGSEA. The CDR3 region has the DNA TGCAGCGTTGGAATGGGGGGAAGGGAAGCTTTCTTT. This codes for CSVGMGGREAFF.

The chain uses TRBV7-3 and TRBJ2-5, with D uncertain. Germline V gene data show CDR1 as SGHTA and CDR2 as FQGTGA. Trimming took 1 base from V and 5 from J, leaving 11 bases between them. The CDR3 spans 14 residues. The CDR3 here is CASSLNIGSETQYF. The DNA of the CDR3 is TGTGCCAGCAGCTTAAACATAGGGTCGGAGACCCAGTACTTC.

The chain employs TRBV6-5 and TRBJ2-1, with D possibly matching TRBD1 (6 bases). The CDR3 covers 13 residues. Trimming removed 6 bases at V and 12 bases at J, with 18 bases between. CDR1 and CDR2 (germline): MNHEY, SVGAGI. DNA of the CDR3: TGTGCCAGCAGCAGAAACAGGGAATTAGGGCAGTTCTTC. Its translation is CASSRNRELGQFF.

The chain recombines TRBV23-1 with TRBJ2-2; D is unclear. TRBV23-1 is an ORF, and what it does is uncertain. The germline V and J ends were trimmed by 0 bases and 6 bases, with 11 bases remaining between them. The length of the CDR3 is 15 residues. This CDR3 reads CASSQSIPPPGELFF. DNA of the CDR3: TGCGCCAGCAGTCAATCCATCCCCCCTCCCGGGGAGCTGTTTTTT.

This clone was observed a single time. The chain links TRBV30 to TRBJ1-5; D might be TRBD1 (6 bases). Trimming shortened V by 7 bases and J by 4 bases, and 14 bases separated the two germline ends. The CDR3 has 13 amino acids. The germline CDR1 and CDR2 sequences are GTSNPN and SVGIG (reference sequence). In DNA, the CDR3 is TGTGCCTTCACGAGGGGGGGAAATCAGCCCCAGCATTTT. Its protein product is CAFTRGGNQPQHF.

The chain has TRBV5-1 and TRBJ1-5; unclear D gene. V was cut by 0 bases and J by 6 bases, with 13 bases left in between. The CDR3 has 15 residues. Germline V gene data show CDR1 as SGHRS and CDR2 as YFSETQ. The CDR3 region is CASSLGPGLGQPQHF. CDR3 DNA: TGCGCCAGCAGCTTGGGGCCGGGTCTGGGTCAGCCCCAGCATTTT.